The clone carrying this TCR beta chain appeared a few times. Its antigen remains unknown. A multiplex PCR was run with 60 Vbeta primers and 13 Jbeta primers. The protocol was immunoSEQ multiplex PCR, while the TCRdb copy is restricted to in-frame clones and leaves out a portion. The sample consists of 100,000 to 150,000 clones, around 81% of them appearing once. Donors counted as nominally healthy when sampled, yet unrecorded immune exposures were likely. The entry originates in a study of cytomegalovirus exposure and HLA in healthy donors. Across the whole study: Earlier, fewer than 140 million unique TCR beta sequences were recovered from about 170 million T cells by an analysis.

General observations from the study: One variant, a missense change in DCLRE1C, was linked in a later analysis to TCR beta V- and J-gene trimming.

Material: PBMCs. The clonotype originates from a female donor in good health and CMV-seronegative.

CDR3 nucleotide sequence: TGTGCCAGCAGCTCCGGGGCAGGGAGGGAAGAGACCCAGTACTTC. Translated, it gives CASSSGAGREETQYF. The gene calls are TRBV21-1 and TRBJ2-5; TRBD2, as called in the table, went unchecked against the DNA. TRBV21-1 is termed a pseudogene. CDR3 length: 15 residues.